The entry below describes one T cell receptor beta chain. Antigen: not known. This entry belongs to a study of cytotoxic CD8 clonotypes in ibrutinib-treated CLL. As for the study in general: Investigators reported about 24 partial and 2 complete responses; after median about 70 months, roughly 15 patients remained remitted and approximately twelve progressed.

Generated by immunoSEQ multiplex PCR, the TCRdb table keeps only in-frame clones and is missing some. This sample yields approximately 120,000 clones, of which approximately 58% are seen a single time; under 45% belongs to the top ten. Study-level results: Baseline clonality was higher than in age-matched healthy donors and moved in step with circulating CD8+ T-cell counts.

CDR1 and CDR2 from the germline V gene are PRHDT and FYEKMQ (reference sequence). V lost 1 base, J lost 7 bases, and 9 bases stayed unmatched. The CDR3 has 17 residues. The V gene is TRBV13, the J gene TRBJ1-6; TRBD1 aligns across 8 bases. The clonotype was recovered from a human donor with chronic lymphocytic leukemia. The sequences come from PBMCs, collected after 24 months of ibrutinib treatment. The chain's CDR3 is CASSLVAGQGRNSPLHF. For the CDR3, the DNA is TGTGCCAGCAGCTTAGTGGCTGGACAGGGTAGGAATTCACCCCTCCACTTT.